A selection of T cell receptor beta chains follows, all from one sample in a study of blood T cells in healthy people across ages. Each CDR3 protein gets one entry after TCRdb re-called the 5' RACE reads with MiXCR. Among 1.5 million to 2 million distinct CDR3 sequences, about 30% were seen once, and the ten largest hold around 7.7%. What was sequenced was blood. The receptor source for this set is a woman between 25 and 40 years old in good health. The conserved cysteine and the conserved F or W are not part of the CDR3 here. Fields, in order: V gene, CDR3 protein.

V gene: TRBV6-5; CDR3 protein: ASRPGGAGPYNEQF
V gene: TRBV5-1; CDR3 protein: ASSSIAASSYNEQF
V gene: TRBV6-6; CDR3 protein: ASGGGSKTQY
V gene: TRBV7-9; CDR3 protein: ASSSDRGLAYEQY
V gene: TRBV5-1; CDR3 protein: ASSPPSLSGGYNEQF
V gene: TRBV6-5; CDR3 protein: ASSTFTSGIPYEQY
V gene: TRBV7-2; CDR3 protein: ASSLVGTSGQETQY
V gene: TRBV19; CDR3 protein: ASSQRTRQETQY
V gene: TRBV20-1; CDR3 protein: SALGGAYEQY
V gene: TRBV20-1; CDR3 protein: SAPDSGIAIQY
V gene: TRBV5-1; CDR3 protein: ASSLEQGAFVEKLF
V gene: TRBV20-1; CDR3 protein: SAGRTSGRPDTQY
V gene: TRBV20-1; CDR3 protein: SAITGGRTDTQY
V gene: TRBV9; CDR3 protein: ASSAGGNSYNEQF
V gene: TRBV9; CDR3 protein: ASSAGGNTEAF
V gene: TRBV7-2; CDR3 protein: ASSLRGLTYNEQF
V gene: TRBV5-5; CDR3 protein: ASSTPQGVGTDTQY
V gene: TRBV7-2; CDR3 protein: ASSVTGTSRLDTQY
V gene: TRBV20-1; CDR3 protein: SARGKIMDRDEKLF
V gene: TRBV7-2; CDR3 protein: ASSLGGTGVGEQY
V gene: TRBV12-3/TRBV12-4; CDR3 protein: ASTPGQINEQF
V gene: TRBV5-1; CDR3 protein: ASSWTGTSGAGYEQY
V gene: TRBV5-1; CDR3 protein: ASSLLSGKTYEQY
V gene: TRBV14; CDR3 protein: ASSQDGTLTNEKLF
V gene: TRBV7-2; CDR3 protein: ASSSGPGDTQY
V gene: TRBV12-3/TRBV12-4; CDR3 protein: ASSLLLAGGPNEQF
V gene: TRBV7-2; CDR3 protein: ASSLGPSGGGQETQY
V gene: TRBV9; CDR3 protein: ASSAARDMTEAF
V gene: TRBV5-5; CDR3 protein: ASSYPGSGTDTQY
V gene: TRBV21-1; CDR3 protein: ASSKVPGGTYEQY
V gene: TRBV20-1; CDR3 protein: SARNLGGTDTQY
V gene: TRBV5-1; CDR3 protein: ASSSLVPGPNNEQF
V gene: TRBV5-1; CDR3 protein: ASKLGGGQNTGELF
V gene: TRBV29-1; CDR3 protein: SVEDGTTYEQY
V gene: TRBV20-1; CDR3 protein: SAREVFGNTPGYGYT
V gene: TRBV5-1; CDR3 protein: ASGDSGTTDTQY
V gene: TRBV2; CDR3 protein: ASSEDWSNEQF
V gene: TRBV7-9; CDR3 protein: ASSPPLAVYNEQF
V gene: TRBV18; CDR3 protein: ASSPGQGQAYEQY
V gene: TRBV2; CDR3 protein: ASMTRVDQPQH
V gene: TRBV25-1; CDR3 protein: ASSDSPGWAGELF
V gene: TRBV2; CDR3 protein: ASSLDYQDTQY
V gene: TRBV6-2/TRBV6-3; CDR3 protein: ASSRPQQSSYNEQF
V gene: TRBV30; CDR3 protein: AWGGTPNSSPY
V gene: TRBV6-2/TRBV6-3; CDR3 protein: ASRASLAGGVRQY
V gene: TRBV10-3; CDR3 protein: AISEGTSGGTYEQY
V gene: TRBV6-2/TRBV6-3; CDR3 protein: ASSEAASSYNEQF
V gene: TRBV5-1; CDR3 protein: ASSLRGKPSYNEQF
V gene: TRBV7-2; CDR3 protein: ASSLRTQARNTGELF
V gene: TRBV7-9; CDR3 protein: ASSLASATGANVLT
V gene: TRBV12-3/TRBV12-4; CDR3 protein: ASSLHGRETQY
V gene: TRBV2; CDR3 protein: ASREQY
V gene: TRBV7-9; CDR3 protein: ASSSGGGLDGYT